This TCR beta chain appears in the sequencing data of a study of CD8+ T cells in alopecia areata (dated by TCRdb to between 2018 and 2020). For context, the study as a whole: High-throughput TCRbeta sequencing was used to examine T cell clonal expansion in alopecia areata in both the C3H/HeJ mouse model and human patients. Amplification of TCRbeta CDR3 regions was done by immunoSEQ multiplex PCR using 35 Vbeta forward primers and 13 Jbeta reverse primers. On the human side, TCRbeta sequencing was run on scalp tissue and on sorted CD4+ and CD8+ peripheral blood T cells from healthy controls and from alopecia areata patients with either patchy or totalis/universalis disease. RNA was obtained with the PAXgene miRNA kit for fixed scalp, the miRNeasy kit for PBMCs, and the RNeasy kit for mouse skin. Scalp clonality was compared among normal scalp (n=4), patchy alopecia areata scalp (n=8), and alopecia totalis/universalis scalp (n=8). Overall study outcomes, separate from this receptor: Compared with normal scalp, lesional scalp, particularly in alopecia totalis/universalis, had higher clonality and more expanded CD8+ clones, which suggests antigenic drive. TCR sequences shared between patients were less clear than in mice, possibly partly because of HLA diversity in the patient population. Unlike mouse skin, which is dominated by gammadelta T cells, normal human skin has resident alphabeta T cells that are also sequenced, and this complicates analysis of the scalp TCR repertoire.

In the germline V gene, CDR1 corresponds to MNHEY and CDR2 to SVGAGI. The germline ends are 9 bases apart after V is trimmed by 0 bases and J by 4 bases. CDR3 length: 14 amino acids, cysteine to phenylalanine. This entry keeps only the CDR3 DNA: 42 bases, framed from base 1. The library was made by the immunoSEQ multiplex PCR assay. RNA was extracted from all samples and reverse transcribed into cDNA, which served as template for TCR sequencing. SuperScript III was used to make first-strand cDNA, primed with a 2:1 mix of oligo-dT and random hexamers. A synthetic immune receptor repertoire was used to assess amplification bias, and residual bias was removed computationally. The paper's data handling went like this. Raw reads were preprocessed to remove errors, and CDR3 was defined by IMGT conventions from the conserved cysteine to phenylalanine. Clonality was calculated as 1 minus Shannon entropy normalized by log2 of the number of productive unique TCRs. CD4 or CD8 identity of scalp clones was inferred by cross-referencing scalp TCRbeta sequences with sorted blood CD4 and CD8 repertoires. TCRdb holds this immuneACCESS table with in-frame rearrangements only. Some clones are missing; in checked studies, unresolved V genes explain under half, and the rest has no known cause. V, J and clone size reflect that table, while D and trimming were determined from the DNA. The sample table contains 98,000 or so clones; only one count was recorded for 45% to 70% of them. Of the sample, 20% to 25% is held by the ten largest clones.

Notes on this clone: It has no known antigen specificity. Per-base quality was not reported, and no clone a single base away is much larger than it.

PBMCs were separated by density centrifugation and stained for CD3, CD4 and CD8, after which CD4+ and CD8+ T cells were sorted on a FACSAria. Scalp biopsies and blood samples were provided by unaffected controls. The TCR comes from a human donor in good health. What was sequenced was CD8+ T cells sorted from blood. The chain is made from TRBV6-5 and TRBJ2-5; a tentative D call is TRBD1 (5 bases match). The CDR3 loop reads CASSYSWGLETQYF. The bases read TGTGCCAGCAGTTACTCGTGGGGCCTAGAGACCCAGTACTTC.